These T cell receptor beta chains were read from a single sample in a study of T cells in localized non-small cell lung cancer. Method: immunoSEQ multiplex PCR; TCRdb's copy keeps in-frame clones and lacks some. Of around 39,000 clones listed, 88% are singletons. Sequencing was performed on peripheral blood, taken before any cancer treatment. The receptors originated from a woman between 40 and 69 years old with stage I lung adenocarcinoma. CDR3s include the opening cysteine and the closing phenylalanine or tryptophan. D genes are given only for firm matches. Part of the rows lack a size; the others show once, few, many or a class for expanded clones.

j_call v_call d_call clone_size cdr3_aa cdr3_nt
TRBJ2-2 TRBV18 TRBD2 . CASSPRQLAGGGNTGELFF TGTGCCAGCTCACCGAGACAACTAGCGGGAGGAGGGAACACCGGGGAGCTGTTTTTT
TRBJ2-7 TRBV29-1 . . CSVPGRGSYEQYF TGCAGCGTTCCAGGGAGAGGTTCCTACGAGCAGTACTTC
TRBJ2-3 TRBV14 . . CASSQDRSGARRDTQYF TGTGCCAGCAGCCAAGATCGTTCGGGCGCGAGGAGGGATACGCAGTATTTT
TRBJ2-3 TRBV7-6 . . CASSLVAAASTDTQYF TGTGCCAGCAGCTTAGTGGCTGCAGCTAGCACAGATACGCAGTATTTT
TRBJ1-1 TRBV7-2 . once CASSSSSAGIEGAEAFF TGTGCCAGCAGCTCGTCGTCAGCTGGGATTGAGGGAGCTGAAGCTTTCTTT
TRBJ2-5 TRBV7-9 TRBD2 . CASSLGPPALAGGETQYF TGTGCCAGCAGCTTAGGACCCCCTGCACTAGCGGGGGGGGAGACCCAGTACTTC
TRBJ1-2 TRBV2 . . CASSAGDYGYTF TGTGCCAGCAGTGCAGGTGACTATGGCTACACCTTC
TRBJ1-2 TRBV5-1 TRBD1 . CASSAGQAPYGYTF TGCGCCAGCAGCGCCGGACAGGCGCCCTATGGCTACACCTTC
TRBJ2-1 TRBV7-2 TRBD2 . CASSVGLAGSGEQFF TGTGCCAGCAGCGTAGGACTAGCGGGATCGGGTGAGCAGTTCTTC
TRBJ2-3 TRBV7-9 . . CASSLGPGEFTDTQYF TGTGCCAGCAGCTTAGGACCGGGAGAGTTCACAGATACGCAGTATTTT
TRBJ1-6 TRBV10-1 . . CASSGTNSPLHF TGCGCCAGCAGTGGAACTAATTCACCCCTCCACTTT
TRBJ2-3 TRBV7-2 . . CASSSGMGSPDTQYF TGTGCCAGCAGCTCGGGGATGGGGAGCCCAGATACGCAGTATTTT
TRBJ2-7 TRBV18 TRBD2 . CASSPGLADYEQYF TGTGCCAGCTCACCGGGACTAGCGGACTACGAGCAGTACTTC
TRBJ2-7 TRBV7-9 . . CASSSASYEQYF TGTGCCAGCAGCTCCGCGAGCTACGAGCAGTACTTC
TRBJ2-1 TRBV21-1 . few CACLRTSGRAEQFF TGTGCCTGCCTCCGGACTAGCGGGAGGGCGGAGCAGTTCTTC
TRBJ2-5 TRBV5-4 TRBD2 . CASSFGVAGGQETQYF TGTGCCAGCAGCTTCGGAGTAGCGGGAGGGCAAGAGACCCAGTACTTC
TRBJ1-1 TRBV28 TRBD1 . CASSLGRGKTEAFF TGTGCCAGCAGTTTGGGCAGGGGGAAAACTGAAGCTTTCTTT
TRBJ2-1 TRBV18 . . CASSPPQGAYSYNEQFF TGTGCCAGCTCACCACCCCAGGGCGCCTACTCCTACAATGAGCAGTTCTTC
TRBJ1-2 TRBV7-8 . . CASSPREGYGYTF TGTGCCAGCAGCCCGAGGGAGGGCTATGGCTACACCTTC
TRBJ2-3 TRBV27 . once CASSLISSTDTQYF TGTGCCAGCAGTCTCATATCTAGCACAGATACGCAGTATTTT
TRBJ2-7 TRBV28 . . CASRLGGPSSYEQYF TGTGCCAGCAGGCTTGGAGGGCCGAGCTCCTACGAGCAGTACTTC
TRBJ1-1 TRBV6-6 TRBD1 . CASSYPTGVTEAFF TGTGCCAGCAGTTACCCGACAGGGGTGACTGAAGCTTTCTTT
TRBJ2-5 TRBV6-1 . . CASSIQEGWETQYF TGTGCCAGCAGTATTCAGGAGGGCTGGGAGACCCAGTACTTC
TRBJ2-3 TRBV10-3 . . CAISEIVSVRDTQYF TGTGCCATCAGTGAGATCGTGAGTGTACGCGATACGCAGTATTTT
TRBJ2-3 TRBV7-2 TRBD2 once CASSSTSGTDTQYF TGTGCCAGCAGCTCGACTAGCGGCACAGATACGCAGTATTTT
TRBJ2-7 TRBV18 TRBD2 . CASSSYSGSEYEQYF TGTGCCAGCTCATCCTATAGCGGGAGTGAGTACGAGCAGTACTTC
TRBJ1-3 TRBV18 . . CASHPPDLSGNTIYF TGTGCCAGCCACCCGCCGGATCTCTCTGGAAACACCATATATTTT
TRBJ2-2 TRBV5-1 TRBD2 . CASSLVASGNTGELFF TGCGCCAGCAGCTTGGTGGCTAGCGGAAACACCGGGGAGCTGTTTTTT
TRBJ2-5 TRBV7-9 . . CASTSYVRVQETQYF TGTGCCAGCACCTCGTATGTAAGGGTTCAAGAGACCCAGTACTTC
TRBJ1-6 TRBV14 . . CASSQLEDSPLHF TGTGCCAGCAGCCAACTGGAGGATTCACCCCTCCACTTT
TRBJ2-4 TRBV19 TRBD2 . CASSQPSGPKNIQYF TGTGCCAGTAGTCAACCTAGCGGCCCCAAAAACATTCAGTACTTC
TRBJ1-4 TRBV5-8 . . CASSLNGVEKLFF TGTGCCAGCAGCTTGAATGGGGTTGAAAAACTGTTTTTT
TRBJ2-2 TRBV1 . . CTSSQRILNTGELFF TGCACCAGCAGCCAAAGGATACTAAACACCGGGGAGCTGTTTTTT
TRBJ2-7 TRBV19 TRBD1 . CASSIRTGGISYEQYF TGTGCCAGTAGTATTAGGACAGGGGGCATCTCCTACGAGCAGTACTTC
TRBJ2-1 TRBV6-1 TRBD2 once CASSAPSGLAGVSAYNEQFF TGTGCCAGCAGTGCCCCGTCGGGACTAGCGGGAGTCTCTGCTTACAATGAGCAGTTCTTC
TRBJ2-5 TRBV19 TRBD2 . CASSIDGVAGGRETQYF TGTGCCAGTAGTATAGATGGGGTAGCGGGAGGGCGAGAGACCCAGTACTTC
TRBJ1-1 TRBV6-5 . once CASSYQVNTEAFF TGTGCCAGCAGTTACCAGGTGAACACTGAAGCTTTCTTT
TRBJ2-2 TRBV19 . . CASSIEAAAGELFF TGTGCCAGTAGTATAGAGGCGGCGGCCGGGGAGCTGTTTTTT
TRBJ2-5 TRBV7-6 TRBD1 . CASSPGQAETQYF TGTGCCAGCAGTCCCGGACAGGCTGAGACCCAGTACTTC
TRBJ2-3 TRBV27 . . CASSFQTKDTQYF TGTGCCAGCAGTTTCCAAACTAAGGATACGCAGTATTTT
TRBJ2-1 TRBV5-1 . . CASSLGDTYNEQFF TGCGCCAGCAGCTTGGGGGACACCTACAATGAGCAGTTCTTC
TRBJ2-1 TRBV28 TRBD2 . CASSSPGGSSSYNEQFF TGTGCCAGCAGTTCCCCGGGAGGATCGAGCTCCTACAATGAGCAGTTCTTC
TRBJ1-5 TRBV4-1 TRBD1 . CASSPGQGIEPQHF TGCGCCAGCAGCCCAGGACAGGGGATAGAGCCCCAGCATTTT
TRBJ1-5 TRBV6-1 . . CASSQTGFYQPQHF TGTGCCAGCAGTCAGACAGGTTTTTATCAGCCCCAGCATTTT
TRBJ1-5 TRBV30 . . CAWSLATGGNQPQHF TGTGCCTGGAGTTTAGCCACGGGGGGCAATCAGCCCCAGCATTTT
TRBJ2-1 TRBV7-7 TRBD2 . CASSLIAGEAEQFF TGTGCTAGCAGCTTGATAGCGGGAGAGGCTGAGCAGTTCTTC
TRBJ2-7 TRBV7-9 . . CAITRALGGLVYEQYF TGTGCCATCACTCGCGCGCTGGGTGGCCTCGTCTACGAGCAGTACTTC
TRBJ1-6 TRBV5-1 TRBD1 . CASSLVGGQVGDSPLHF TGCGCCAGCAGCTTGGTGGGGGGACAGGTCGGCGATTCACCCCTCCACTTT
TRBJ1-6 TRBV9 . . CASSARDGFYNSPLHF TGTGCCAGCAGCGCACGGGACGGATTTTATAATTCACCCCTCCACTTT
TRBJ2-7 TRBV6-6 TRBD2 few CASGLAGGPGEQYF TGTGCCAGCGGCCTAGCGGGAGGGCCGGGTGAGCAGTACTTC
TRBJ1-2 TRBV2 . . CASEAIRSTNYGYTF TGTGCCAGCGAGGCGATCCGAAGCACTAACTATGGCTACACCTTC
TRBJ2-2 TRBV5-5 . . CASSRLTPGELFF TGTGCCAGCAGCCGGCTTACGCCCGGGGAGCTGTTTTTT
TRBJ2-7 TRBV2 TRBD1 few CASSDAGGHLEQYF TGTGCCAGCAGTGACGCAGGGGGACATCTCGAGCAGTACTTC
TRBJ2-7 TRBV1 . . CTSSQGAVSEQYF TGCACCAGCAGCCAAGGAGCAGTTTCCGAGCAGTACTTC
TRBJ2-4 TRBV6-1 TRBD1 few CASSDGTGGTNIQYF TGTGCCAGCAGTGACGGGACAGGGGGGACAAACATTCAGTACTTC
TRBJ2-7 TRBV18 . . CASSPGGAISYEQYF TGTGCCAGCTCACCAGGCGGGGCTATCTCCTACGAGCAGTACTTC
TRBJ1-2 TRBV6-5 TRBD1 . CASSYQTGVVYGYTF TGTGCCAGCAGTTACCAGACAGGGGTAGTTTATGGCTACACCTTC
TRBJ2-7 TRBV5-6 TRBD1 . CASSIQGVLLGEQYF TGTGCCAGCAGCATACAGGGGGTGCTCCTGGGGGAGCAGTACTTC
TRBJ2-7 TRBV5-5 . . CASSLIHSYEQYF TGTGCCAGCAGCTTGATACACTCCTACGAGCAGTACTTC
TRBJ2-7 TRBV6-5 . . CASSYGGNGLYEQYF TGTGCCAGCAGTTACGGGGGAAACGGGCTTTACGAGCAGTACTTC